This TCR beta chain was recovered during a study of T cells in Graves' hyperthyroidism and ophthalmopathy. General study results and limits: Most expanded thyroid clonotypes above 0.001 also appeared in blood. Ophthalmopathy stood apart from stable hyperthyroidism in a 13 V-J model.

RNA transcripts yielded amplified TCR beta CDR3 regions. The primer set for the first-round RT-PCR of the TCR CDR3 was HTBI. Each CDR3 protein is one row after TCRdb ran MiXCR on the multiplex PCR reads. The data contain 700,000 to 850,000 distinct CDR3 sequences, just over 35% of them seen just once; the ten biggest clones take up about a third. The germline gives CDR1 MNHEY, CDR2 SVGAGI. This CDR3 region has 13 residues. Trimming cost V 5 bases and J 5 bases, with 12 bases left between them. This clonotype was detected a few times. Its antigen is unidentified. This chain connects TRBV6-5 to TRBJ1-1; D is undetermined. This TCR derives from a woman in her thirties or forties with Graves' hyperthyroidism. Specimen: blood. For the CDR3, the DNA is TGTGCCAGCAGTACCCTTATAGGGACTGAAGCTTTCTTT. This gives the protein CASSTLIGTEAFF.